This TCR beta chain was documented in a study of control samples from healthy donors and cancer patients. J was trimmed by 11 bases and V by 0 bases; bases with no gene match: 10. The CDR3 spans 15 residues. Germline loops: CDR1 SGHDN, CDR2 FVKESK. Using immunoSEQ multiplex PCR, the repertoire was profiled, and TCRdb retains in-frame clones only, with some absent. This repertoire shows about 100,000 clones, roughly 90% found once; its top ten account for about 7.8%. The V gene is TRBV14, the J gene TRBJ2-3; 8 positions agree with TRBD2. The TCR was taken from a man between 25 and 39 years old in good health. The sample taken for sequencing was blood. Here the CDR3 reads CASSQDRAGGVGQYF. The CDR3 DNA reads as TGTGCCAGCAGCCAAGATCGGGCCGGGGGGGTAGGGCAGTATTTT. Full variable domain (remainder filled in from reference TRBV14 and TRBJ2-3): EAGVTQFPSHSVIEKGQTVTLRCDPISGHDNLYWYRRVMGKEIKFLLHFVKESKQDESGMPNNRFLAERTGGTYSTLKVQPAELEDSGVYFCASSQDRAGGVGQYFGPGTRLTVL.